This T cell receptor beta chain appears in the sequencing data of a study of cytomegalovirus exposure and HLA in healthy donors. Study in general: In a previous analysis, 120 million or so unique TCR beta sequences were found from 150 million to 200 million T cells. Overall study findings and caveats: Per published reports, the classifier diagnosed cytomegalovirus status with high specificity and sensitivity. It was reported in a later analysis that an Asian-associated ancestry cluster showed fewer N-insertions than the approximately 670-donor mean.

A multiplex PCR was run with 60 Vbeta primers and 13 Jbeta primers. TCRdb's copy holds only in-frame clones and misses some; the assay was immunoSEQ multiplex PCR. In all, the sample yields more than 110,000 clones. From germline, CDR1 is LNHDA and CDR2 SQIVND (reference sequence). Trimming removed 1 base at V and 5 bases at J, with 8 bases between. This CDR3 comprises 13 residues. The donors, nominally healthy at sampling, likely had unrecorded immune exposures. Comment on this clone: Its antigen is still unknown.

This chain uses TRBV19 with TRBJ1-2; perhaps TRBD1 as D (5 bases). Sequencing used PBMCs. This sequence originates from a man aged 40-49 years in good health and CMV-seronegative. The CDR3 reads CASSIGQSYGYTF. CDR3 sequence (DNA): TGTGCCAGTAGTATAGGACAGAGTTATGGCTACACCTTC.